This is a list of T cell receptor beta chains from one sample in a study of Graves' ophthalmopathy and Graves' hyperthyroidism. TCRdb itself ran the multiplex PCR reads through MiXCR, one entry per CDR3 protein. Of around 600,000 distinct CDR3 sequences in the sample, about 38% were seen once. The sample was peripheral blood. The origin of the receptors is an adult man with Graves' ophthalmopathy. The CDR3 runs from the conserved cysteine through the conserved F or W. The D gene is left open where the match is weak. For some rows the clone size is stated as once, few or many, or as a class when expanded; others skip it.

size	D	V	J	CDR3	DNA
few	NA	TRBV12-3/TRBV12-4	TRBJ2-2	CASSPRASPNTGELFF	TGTGCCAGCAGTCCTAGGGCCAGCCCAAACACCGGGGAGCTGTTTTTT
NA	NA	TRBV19	TRBJ2-5	CASKRQGGETQYF	TGTGCCAGTAAGCGCCAAGGGGGGGAGACCCAGTACTTC
few	NA	TRBV7-8	TRBJ2-2	CASIYFNTGELFF	TGTGCCAGCATCTATTTCAACACCGGGGAGCTGTTTTTT
many	TRBD1	TRBV19	TRBJ1-2	CASRGTGGAGGYTF	TGTGCCAGTAGAGGGACAGGGGGCGCCGGGGGCTACACCTTC
NA	NA	TRBV7-9	TRBJ2-7	CASSLEVGSAILSYEQYF	TGTGCCAGCAGCTTAGAGGTGGGGTCCGCGATTCTCTCCTACGAGCAGTACTTC
NA	NA	TRBV13	TRBJ2-6	CASSLNLGVESGANVLTF	TGTGCCAGCAGCTTAAATTTAGGTGTGGAGTCTGGGGCCAACGTCCTGACTTTC
NA	TRBD2	TRBV20-1	TRBJ2-7	CSAISGGAYEQYF	TGCAGTGCAATTAGCGGGGGGGCCTACGAGCAGTACTTC
NA	NA	TRBV25-1	TRBJ2-3	CASSEYHGASQYF	TGTGCCAGCAGTGAATATCACGGGGCCTCGCAGTATTTT
NA	TRBD1	TRBV4-1	TRBJ1-2	CASRLGPRQGQNYGYTF	TGCGCCAGCAGACTTGGCCCGCGACAGGGTCAGAACTATGGCTACACCTTC
few	NA	TRBV2	TRBJ2-7	CASQDSSYEQYF	TGTGCCAGTCAGGACAGCTCCTACGAGCAGTACTTC
many	NA	TRBV7-3	TRBJ1-6	CASSWGTANSPLHF	TGTGCCAGCAGCTGGGGGACGGCTAATTCACCCCTCCACTTT
NA	TRBD2	TRBV2	TRBJ2-5	CASIRGTSAQETQYF	TGTGCCAGCATCCGCGGGACTAGCGCTCAAGAGACCCAGTACTTC
NA	NA	TRBV7-9	TRBJ2-5	CASSYSFQETQYF	TGTGCCAGCAGTTACTCGTTTCAAGAGACCCAGTACTTC
many	NA	TRBV20-1	TRBJ2-7	CSALPGLSYEQYF	TGCAGTGCTTTGCCGGGACTTTCCTACGAGCAGTACTTC
once	NA	TRBV30	TRBJ1-1	CAWSLSGGNTEAFF	TGTGCCTGGAGTCTCTCCGGGGGTAACACTGAAGCTTTCTTT
NA	NA	TRBV29-1	TRBJ1-1	CSSGSGTEAFF	TGCAGTTCTGGGTCGGGGACTGAAGCTTTCTTT
many	NA	TRBV4-2	TRBJ2-6	CASSQERSSGANVLTF	TGTGCCAGCAGCCAAGAGAGGTCCTCTGGGGCCAACGTCCTGACTTTC
many	NA	TRBV19	TRBJ2-7	CASSLQGRSYEQYF	TGTGCCAGCAGCCTCCAGGGACGGTCCTACGAGCAGTACTTC
many	NA	TRBV10-3	TRBJ1-1	CAISAGARNTEAFF	TGTGCCATCAGCGCAGGGGCGAGGAACACTGAAGCTTTCTTT
NA	TRBD1	TRBV7-2	TRBJ1-1	CASSFGQGAITEAFF	TGTGCCAGCAGCTTCGGACAGGGGGCAATCACTGAAGCTTTCTTT
NA	NA	TRBV7-9	TRBJ1-1	CASSLMGGSLNTEAFF	TGTGCCAGCAGCTTAATGGGGGGAAGTCTGAACACTGAAGCTTTCTTT
many	NA	TRBV7-6	TRBJ1-3	CASSQGSGNTIYF	TGTGCCAGCAGCCAGGGGTCGGGAAACACCATATATTTT
NA	NA	TRBV30	TRBJ1-6	CAWSPSRIRSSYNSPLHF	TGTGCCTGGAGCCCGTCACGGATCAGGAGCTCCTATAATTCACCCCTCCACTTT
NA	NA	TRBV27	TRBJ1-2	CASSLIRTDDLDGYTF	TGTGCCAGCAGTTTAATCCGGACGGACGACTTAGATGGCTACACCTTC
NA	NA	TRBV25-1	TRBJ1-2	CASRGTGIGYGYTF	TGTGCCAGCAGGGGAACCGGGATCGGTTATGGCTACACCTTC
few	NA	TRBV29-1	TRBJ2-7	CSLGPGSYEQYF	TGCAGCTTGGGCCCAGGGTCCTACGAGCAGTACTTC
few	TRBD1	TRBV11-1	TRBJ2-7	CASSLVDRGYEQYF	TGTGCCAGCAGCCTAGTCGACAGGGGTTACGAGCAGTACTTC
NA	NA	TRBV24-1	TRBJ2-1	CATSDLWNEQFF	TGTGCCACCAGTGATTTATGGAATGAGCAGTTCTTC
few	TRBD1	TRBV19	TRBJ2-2	CASSIFQGAGGELFF	TGTGCCAGTAGTATCTTCCAGGGGGCGGGCGGGGAGCTGTTTTTT
many	TRBD1	TRBV14	TRBJ1-6	CASSQDRGGNSPLHF	TGTGCCAGCAGCCAGGACAGGGGAGGGAATTCACCCCTCCACTTT
many	NA	TRBV12-3/TRBV12-4	TRBJ2-7	CASSPRDFGPGEQYF	TGTGCCAGCAGTCCCAGGGATTTTGGTCCTGGCGAGCAGTACTTC
NA	NA	TRBV29-1	TRBJ1-4	CSVGTTGEKLFF	TGCAGCGTCGGAACAACAGGTGAAAAACTGTTTTTT
many	NA	TRBV6-6	TRBJ1-6	CASSRDDSPLHF	TGTGCCAGCAGCCGGGACGATTCACCCCTCCACTTT
many	NA	TRBV7-8	TRBJ2-5	CASSWENQETQYF	TGTGCCAGCAGCTGGGAGAACCAAGAGACCCAGTACTTC
NA	NA	TRBV11-3	TRBJ1-4	CASSRDQGTRGEKLFF	TGTGCCAGCAGCCGGGATCAGGGGACAAGGGGTGAAAAACTGTTTTTT
many	TRBD1	TRBV7-9	TRBJ1-2	CASSLGQGFYGYTF	TGTGCCAGCAGCTTGGGACAGGGATTCTATGGCTACACCTTC
NA	NA	TRBV25-1	TRBJ1-1	CASSEPGGSMNTEAFF	TGTGCCAGCAGTGAACCCGGCGGTTCGATGAACACTGAAGCTTTCTTT
NA	TRBD2	TRBV4-3	TRBJ2-7	CASSQAGLALYEQYF	TGCGCCAGCAGCCAAGCGGGACTAGCTCTCTACGAGCAGTACTTC
NA	TRBD1	TRBV14	TRBJ1-2	CASSQTGTVSNYGYTF	TGTGCCAGCAGCCAAACCGGGACAGTTTCTAACTATGGCTACACCTTC
NA	TRBD1	TRBV29-1	TRBJ1-6	CNVGDSNSPLHF	TGCAACGTGGGGGACAGCAATTCACCCCTCCACTTT
NA	TRBD2	TRBV10-3	TRBJ2-5	CAISSGGSLQETQYF	TGTGCCATCAGTAGCGGGGGGTCCTTACAAGAGACCCAGTACTTC
NA	TRBD2	TRBV7-3	TRBJ2-2	CASSPYLGRALPGELFF	TGCGCCAGCAGCCCCTATCTAGGGAGGGCTTTGCCCGGGGAGCTGTTTTTT
NA	TRBD1	TRBV7-3	TRBJ2-3	CASSLTGQGPDTQYF	TGTGCCAGCAGCTTAACGGGACAGGGCCCAGATACGCAGTATTTT
few	TRBD1	TRBV7-8	TRBJ1-2	CASSYAGQTNYGYTF	TGTGCCAGCAGTTACGCGGGACAGACTAACTATGGCTACACCTTC
few	TRBD1	TRBV7-9	TRBJ2-3	CASSSDRGTDTQYF	TGTGCCAGCAGCTCGGACAGGGGGACAGATACGCAGTATTTT
many	NA	TRBV20-1	TRBJ1-2	CSARGDGYTF	TGCAGTGCGCGAGGTGATGGCTACACCTTC
NA	TRBD1	TRBV2	TRBJ1-6	CASMGQGNSPLHF	TGTGCCAGCATGGGACAGGGAAATTCACCCCTCCACTTT
NA	NA	TRBV2	TRBJ1-4	CASRGHIEKLFF	TGTGCCAGCAGAGGACATATTGAAAAACTGTTTTTT
NA	NA	TRBV29-1	TRBJ1-2	CSVDPPERGYTF	TGCAGCGTTGATCCCCCCGAGCGGGGCTACACCTTC
NA	NA	TRBV30	TRBJ1-6	CAWSVGGRRSSPLHF	TGTGCCTGGAGTGTCGGAGGCCGCCGTAGTTCACCCCTCCACTTT
few	NA	TRBV3-1	TRBJ2-2	CASTGAGNTGELFF	TGTGCCAGCACAGGGGCAGGGAACACCGGGGAGCTGTTTTTT
many	NA	TRBV29-1	TRBJ1-1	CSVEASDRLNTEAFF	TGCAGCGTTGAAGCCAGCGACAGACTCAACACTGAAGCTTTCTTT
NA	NA	TRBV2	TRBJ2-1	CASRGTPIYNEQFF	TGTGCCAGCAGGGGAACTCCCATTTACAATGAGCAGTTCTTC